Below are 23 T cell receptor beta chains sequenced from a single sample in a study of T cell changes during pregnancy in multiple sclerosis. Assay: immunoSEQ multiplex PCR; the TCRdb copy retains only in-frame clones and omits some. The sample carries approximately 71,000 clones, over 85% recorded once. The sequences come from peripheral blood, collected in the second trimester of pregnancy. These receptors originate from a female donor with multiple sclerosis, enrolled in a pregnancy study.

The rearrangement links TRBV5-8 to TRBJ2-3; D is possibly TRBD1 (5 bases). Looked up from germline, CDR1 is SGHTS and CDR2 is YDEGEE. V gave up 0 bases and J gave up 0 bases, with 8 bases separating them. CDR3 length: 15 amino acids. The CDR3 sequence: CASSLGGRSTDTQYF. CDR3 DNA: TGTGCCAGCAGCTTGGGGGGCAGGAGCACAGATACGCAGTATTTT.

The V gene is TRBV9, the J gene TRBJ2-7; 7 nucleotides line up with TRBD1. The V gene's germline CDR1 is SGDLS and CDR2 YYNGEE. This CDR3 region has 15 residues. Unmatched junction bases numbered 5, after V lost 0 bases and J lost 2 bases. CDR3 sequence (DNA): TGTGCCAGCAGCGTAGCCGGGACAGCGACCTACGAGCAGTACTTC. Protein product: CASSVAGTATYEQYF.

The gene calls are TRBV5-1 and TRBJ1-1, with D unclear. Deletions cut 3 bases from V and 1 base from J, with 7 bases between. The CDR3 extends over 13 amino acids. Germline V lookup: CDR1 SGHRS, CDR2 YFSETQ. CDR3 sequence reads: CASSSQTNTEAFF. The CDR3 nucleotides are TGCGCCAGCAGCTCACAGACGAACACTGAAGCTTTCTTT. Variable domain in full (rest from reference TRBV5-1 and TRBJ1-1): KAGVTQTPRYLIKTRGQQVTLSCSPISGHRSVSWYQQTPGQGLQFLFEYFSETQRNKGNFPGRFSGRQFSNSRSEMNVSTLELGDSALYLCASSSQTNTEAFFGQGTRLTVV.

The CDR3 DNA reads TGTGCCATCGGGGGGCTAGCGGACTCCTACGAGCAGTACTTC. It codes for CAIGGLADSYEQYF. V is TRBV10-3 and J is TRBJ2-7; maybe TRBD2 (7 bases). Trimming removed 8 bases at V and 0 bases at J, with 14 bases between. There are 14 residues in the CDR3. The germline gives CDR1 ENHRY, CDR2 SYGVKD.

This clone was picked up one time. This chain uses TRBV10-3 with TRBJ1-4, with 10 bases that match TRBD1. CDR3 length: 15 residues. Germline trimming cut 6 bases from V and 7 bases from J; bases unmatched to any gene: 8. Germline CDR1 reads ENHRY; CDR2 reads SYGVKD. CDR3 protein: CAISAGTGETEKLFF. The CDR3 coding sequence is TGTGCCATCAGCGCCGGGACAGGGGAGACTGAAAAACTGTTTTTT.

The V call is TRBV7-2, the J call TRBJ2-3; 11 bases map to TRBD2. The CDR3 totals 16 residues. Losses at the gene ends were 1 base for V and 3 bases for J; bases not matched to a gene: 3. CDR1 and CDR2 from the germline V gene are SGHTA and FQGNSA. The CDR3 loop is CASSLGGTSGTDTQYF. The CDR3 DNA reads TGTGCCAGCAGCTTAGGGGGGACTAGCGGAACAGATACGCAGTATTTT. Full variable domain (outside the CDR3, taken from reference TRBV7-2 and TRBJ2-3): GAGVSQSPSNKVTEKGKDVELRCDPISGHTALYWYRQSLGQGLEFLIYFQGNSAPDKSGLPSDRFSAERTGGSVSTLTIQRTQQEDSAVYLCASSLGGTSGTDTQYFGPGTRLTVL.

The chain is built from TRBV9 and TRBJ2-6; D might be TRBD1 (5 bases). Germline V lookup: CDR1 SGDLS, CDR2 YYNGEE. With 2 bases removed from V and 0 bases from J, the gap between germline ends came to 15 bases. This CDR3 has 18 amino acids. The DNA of the CDR3 is TGTGCCAGCAGCGTCTTCCCCACAGGCAACTCTGGGGCCAACGTCCTGACTTTC. Translation: CASSVFPTGNSGANVLTF.

The chain is built from TRBV27 and TRBJ2-2; the D gene is possibly TRBD1 (5 bases). Trimming pared 3 bases from V and 7 bases from J, leaving 18 bases between. Germline CDR1 reads MNHEY; CDR2 reads SMNVEV (reference sequence). The CDR3 contains 16 residues. For the CDR3, the DNA is TGTGCCAGCAGTTTTGCTATAGGGGCTGGCTTCGGGGAGCTGTTTTTT. Translating it yields CASSFAIGAGFGELFF.

The chain joins TRBV11-3 to TRBJ2-7, with a weak D call TRBD2 (5 bases). This CDR3 spans 13 amino acids. Trimming left V 4 bases short and J 5 bases short, with 12 bases between. Germline lookup yields CDR1 SGHNT and CDR2 YENEEA. CDR3 region: CASSWGVGNEQYF. Here the CDR3 DNA reads TGTGCCAGCAGCTGGGGAGTGGGGAACGAGCAGTACTTC.

The rearrangement joins TRBV29-1 to TRBJ2-7; D might be TRBD1 (5 bases). Looked up from germline, CDR1 is SQVTM and CDR2 is ANQGSEA. This CDR3 has 14 residues. Trimming took 6 bases from V and 1 from J, leaving 16 bases between them. Here the CDR3 DNA reads TGCAGCGTGGTGAACTGGGGCCGATCCTACGAGCAGTACTTC. Amino acid sequence: CSVVNWGRSYEQYF.

The chain employs TRBV11-2 and TRBJ2-7, with 7 nucleotides matching TRBD1. The CDR3 spans 16 residues. Germline trimming cut 4 bases from V and 1 base from J; bases unmatched to any gene: 10. Germline loops: CDR1 SGHAT, CDR2 FQNNGV. CDR3 in DNA: TGTGCCAGCAGCTCCCTTCTCGGGACAGATTCCTACGAGCAGTACTTC. It codes for CASSSLLGTDSYEQYF.

The CDR3 spells CASSWAPTGQGSEEQYF. CDR3 nucleotides: TGCGCCAGCAGCTGGGCCCCGACAGGGCAGGGTTCTGAAGAGCAGTACTTC. The rearrangement uses TRBV5-1 and TRBJ2-7, with 7 positions matching TRBD1. The CDR3 runs 17 residues. Trimming removed 3 bases from V and 7 bases from J; junction bases left unmatched: 19. Germline assignment: CDR1 SGHRS and CDR2 YFSETQ.

The CDR3 loop reads CASSLYRAETQYF. CDR3 sequence (DNA): TGTGCCAGCAGCTTATACAGGGCAGAGACCCAGTACTTC. The J gene is TRBJ2-5, the V gene TRBV11-3; D is perhaps TRBD1 (6 bases). Per germline, CDR1 SGHNT and CDR2 YENEEA. Trimming shortened V by 2 bases and J by 4 bases, and 8 bases separated the two germline ends. The CDR3 extends over 13 amino acids. Supplemented by reference TRBV11-3 and TRBJ2-5, the full variable domain reads EAGVVQSPRYKIIEKKQPVAFWCNPISGHNTLYWYLQNLGQGPELLIRYENEEAVDDSQLPKDRFSAERLKGVDSTLKIQPAELGDSAVYLCASSLYRAETQYFGPGTRLLVL.

The chain is built from TRBV7-9 and TRBJ1-5; D possibly corresponds to TRBD1 (6 bases). There are 14 residues in the CDR3. Germline lookup yields CDR1 SEHNR and CDR2 FQNEAQ (reference sequence). V gave up 1 base and J gave up 4 bases, with 8 bases separating them. The DNA for the CDR3 is TGTGCCAGCAGCTTAGGACAGGTTAATCAGCCCCAGCATTTT. It codes for CASSLGQVNQPQHF.

The gene calls are TRBV9 and TRBJ2-2; 9 bases map to TRBD2. Looked up from germline, CDR1 is SGDLS and CDR2 is YYNGEE. This CDR3 contains 18 residues. J was trimmed by 6 bases and V by 3 bases; bases with no gene match: 15. In DNA, the CDR3 is TGTGCCAGCAGCGCCCTCAAGAGGGCCCAGCGGGGGGCCGGGGAGCTGTTTTTT. It yields the protein CASSALKRAQRGAGELFF.

V usage is TRBV18 and J usage is TRBJ1-5; D might be TRBD1 (5 bases). This CDR3 comprises 16 residues. V lost 2 bases to trimming and J lost 1 base, with 12 bases between them. Germline V lookup: CDR1 KGHSH, CDR2 LQKENI. The CDR3 protein is CASSPAGGRSNQPQHF. CDR3 DNA sequence: TGTGCCAGCTCACCAGCGGGGGGTCGGAGCAATCAGCCCCAGCATTTT.

The chain joins TRBV9 to TRBJ1-2; the D gene is possibly TRBD1 (5 bases). V was pared by 4 bases and J by 4 bases, with 14 bases between. Germline-derived CDR1 and CDR2 are SGDLS and YYNGEE. This CDR3 spans 14 amino acids. In DNA form, the CDR3 reads TGTGCCAGCAGCCCAACACCGCAGGGCTATGGCTACACCTTC. It translates to CASSPTPQGYGYTF.

The rearrangement uses TRBV4-2 and TRBJ2-7, with 7 bases identical to TRBD2. Trimming cost V 1 base and J 4 bases; bases outside gene matches: 7. Germline lookup yields CDR1 LGHNA and CDR2 YNFKEQ. CDR3 length equals 15 residues. The DNA of the CDR3 is TGTGCCAGCAGCCAAGTAACGGGAGGATCTTACGAGCAGTACTTC. This codes for CASSQVTGGSYEQYF.

The chain links TRBV6-1 to TRBJ2-1; no reliable D call. Germline CDR1 is MNHNS and CDR2 is SASEGT. This CDR3 has 18 amino acids. Trimming shortened V by 4 bases and J by 0 bases, and 19 bases separated the two germline ends. The CDR3 loop is CASSAWPKIPSSYNEQFF. CDR3 coding DNA: TGTGCCAGCAGTGCCTGGCCAAAAATACCAAGCTCCTACAATGAGCAGTTCTTC.

This chain connects TRBV30 to TRBJ1-2, with 10 positions matching TRBD1. The CDR3 contains 15 residues. V shed 2 bases and J 4 bases; nucleotides not matched to a gene: 7. The germline CDR1 and CDR2 sequences are GTSNPN and SVGIG (reference sequence). CDR3 DNA: TGTGCCTGGAGTACCGGGACAGGGGATTTCTATGGCTACACCTTC. This translates into CAWSTGTGDFYGYTF.

This chain connects TRBV5-1 to TRBJ1-1, with a tentative D call TRBD1 (6 bases). The length of the CDR3 is 13 residues. V was pared by 4 bases and J by 4 bases, with 11 bases between. Germline-derived CDR1 and CDR2 are SGHRS and YFSETQ. CDR3 region: CASSEQGRTEAFF. CDR3 in DNA: TGCGCCAGCAGCGAACAGGGTCGCACTGAAGCTTTCTTT.

The CDR3 here is CASSPQGVSYNEQFF. The CDR3, as DNA: TGTGCCAGCAGTCCACAGGGGGTCTCCTACAATGAGCAGTTCTTC. This sequence joins TRBV2 and TRBJ2-1, with 8 bases that match TRBD1. The CDR3 covers 15 residues. After removal of 5 bases from V and 0 bases from J, the junction contained 3 bases not matched to a gene. Germline values: CDR1 SNHLY, CDR2 FYNNEI.

V is TRBV7-3 and J is TRBJ2-5; TRBD2 aligns across 9 bases. From germline, CDR1 is SGHTA and CDR2 FQGTGA. After removal of 1 base from V and 2 bases from J, the junction contained 5 bases not matched to a gene. CDR3 length: 16 residues. The CDR3 DNA reads TGTGCCAGCAGCTTAAGTAGCGGGGGTGGTCAAGAGACCCAGTACTTC. Translated, it gives CASSLSSGGGQETQYF.